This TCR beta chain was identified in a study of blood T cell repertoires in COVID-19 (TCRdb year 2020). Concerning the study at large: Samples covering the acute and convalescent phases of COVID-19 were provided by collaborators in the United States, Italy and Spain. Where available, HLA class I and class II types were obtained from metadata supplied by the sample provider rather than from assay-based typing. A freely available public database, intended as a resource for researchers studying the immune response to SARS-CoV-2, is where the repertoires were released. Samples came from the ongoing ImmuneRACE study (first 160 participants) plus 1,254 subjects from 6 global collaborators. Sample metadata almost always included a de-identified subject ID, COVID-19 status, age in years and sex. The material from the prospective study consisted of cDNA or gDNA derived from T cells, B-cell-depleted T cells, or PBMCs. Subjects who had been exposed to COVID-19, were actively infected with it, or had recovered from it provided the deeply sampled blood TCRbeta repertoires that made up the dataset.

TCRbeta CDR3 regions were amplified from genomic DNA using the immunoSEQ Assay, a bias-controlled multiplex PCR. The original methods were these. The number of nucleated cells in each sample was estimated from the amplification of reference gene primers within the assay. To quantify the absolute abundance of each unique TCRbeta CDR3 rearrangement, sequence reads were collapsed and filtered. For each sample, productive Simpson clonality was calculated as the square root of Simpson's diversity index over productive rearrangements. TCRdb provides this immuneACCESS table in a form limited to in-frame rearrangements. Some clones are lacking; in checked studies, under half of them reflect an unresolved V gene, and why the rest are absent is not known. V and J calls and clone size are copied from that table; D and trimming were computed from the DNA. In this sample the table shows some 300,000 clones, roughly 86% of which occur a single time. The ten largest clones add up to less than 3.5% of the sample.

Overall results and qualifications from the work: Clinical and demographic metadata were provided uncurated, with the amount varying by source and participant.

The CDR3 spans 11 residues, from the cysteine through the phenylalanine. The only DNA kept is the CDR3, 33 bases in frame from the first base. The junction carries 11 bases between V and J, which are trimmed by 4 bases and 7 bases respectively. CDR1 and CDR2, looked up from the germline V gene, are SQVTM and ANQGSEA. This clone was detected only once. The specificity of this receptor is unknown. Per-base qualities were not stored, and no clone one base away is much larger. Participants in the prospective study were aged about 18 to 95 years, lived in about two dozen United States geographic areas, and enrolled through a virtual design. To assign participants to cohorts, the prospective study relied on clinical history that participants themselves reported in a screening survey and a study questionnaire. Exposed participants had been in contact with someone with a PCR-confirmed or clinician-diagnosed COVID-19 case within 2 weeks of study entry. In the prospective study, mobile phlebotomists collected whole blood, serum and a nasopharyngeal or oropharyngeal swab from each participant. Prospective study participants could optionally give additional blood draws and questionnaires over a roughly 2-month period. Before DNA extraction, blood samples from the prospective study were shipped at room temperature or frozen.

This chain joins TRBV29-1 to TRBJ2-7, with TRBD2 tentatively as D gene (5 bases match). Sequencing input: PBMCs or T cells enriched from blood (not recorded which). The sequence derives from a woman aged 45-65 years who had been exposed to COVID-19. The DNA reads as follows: TGCAGCGTTGGCGGGTCGGGGGAGCAGTACTTC. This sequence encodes CSVGGSGEQYF.